What follows is one T cell receptor beta chain and its context. Its target is unknown. Germline CDR1 and CDR2: SQVTM and ANQGSEA. CDR3 length equals 16 residues. J lost 4 bases, V lost 6 bases, and 8 bases had no gene match. These data belong to a study of CD8 T cells in Susac syndrome. Whole-study context: Patients with Susac syndrome were therapy-naive, on corticosteroids, or on intravenous immunoglobulin alone at the time that blood was drawn.

TCR beta sequencing covered blood CD8+ and CD4+ T cells. When the RNA was reverse transcribed, random hexamers were used with an input of about 0.45 to 1 ug. Amplification of TCR beta CDR3 used immunoSEQ multiplex PCR across 54 Vbeta and 13 Jbeta. TCRdb analysed the immunoSEQ multiplex PCR reads with MiXCR anew, one entry per CDR3 protein. The repertoire includes roughly 250,000 distinct CDR3 sequences, about 95% of them detected once, and 0.08% to 0.11% sits in the top ten. General observations from the study: The CD4+ T cell repertoires in Susac syndrome did not show any clonal expansion.

The specimen sequenced was CD4+ T cells from PBMCs. The clonotype originates from a human donor with Susac syndrome. The chain uses TRBV29-1 and TRBJ2-2, with 13 positions matching TRBD2. The CDR3 here is CSVPGTSGTGTGELFF. CDR3 sequence (DNA): TGCAGCGTACCCGGGACTAGCGGGACGGGCACCGGGGAGCTGTTTTTT.